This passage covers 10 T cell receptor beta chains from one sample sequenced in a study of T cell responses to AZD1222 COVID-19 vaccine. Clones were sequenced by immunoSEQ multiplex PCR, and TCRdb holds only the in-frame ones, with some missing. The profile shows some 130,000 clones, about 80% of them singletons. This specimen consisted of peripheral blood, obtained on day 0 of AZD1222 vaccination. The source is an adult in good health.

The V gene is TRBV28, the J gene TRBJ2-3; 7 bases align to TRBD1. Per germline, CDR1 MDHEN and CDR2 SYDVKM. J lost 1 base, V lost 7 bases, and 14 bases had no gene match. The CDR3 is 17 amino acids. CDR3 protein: CASNRMNRGSGTDTQYF. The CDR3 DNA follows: TGTGCCAGCAATCGTATGAACAGGGGATCGGGCACAGATACGCAGTATTTT.

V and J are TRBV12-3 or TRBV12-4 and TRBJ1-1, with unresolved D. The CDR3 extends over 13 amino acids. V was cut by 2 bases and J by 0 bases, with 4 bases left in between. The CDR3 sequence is CASSLSLNTEAFF. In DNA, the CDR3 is TGTGCCAGCAGTTTAAGTCTGAACACTGAAGCTTTCTTT.

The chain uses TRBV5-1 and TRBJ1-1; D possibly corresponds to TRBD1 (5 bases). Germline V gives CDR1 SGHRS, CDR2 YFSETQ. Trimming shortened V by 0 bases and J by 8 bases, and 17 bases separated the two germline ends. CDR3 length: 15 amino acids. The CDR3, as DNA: TGCGCCAGCAGCTTGGGGGGACCGCGCGGTGAGGAAGCTTTCTTT. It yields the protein CASSLGGPRGEEAFF.

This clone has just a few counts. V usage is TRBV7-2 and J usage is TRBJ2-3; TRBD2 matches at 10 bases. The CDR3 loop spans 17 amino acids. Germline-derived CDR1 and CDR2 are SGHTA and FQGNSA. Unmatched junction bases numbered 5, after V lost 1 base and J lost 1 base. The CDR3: CASSLDSGGRGTDTQYF. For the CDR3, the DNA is TGTGCCAGCAGCTTAGATAGCGGGGGGCGAGGCACAGATACGCAGTATTTT. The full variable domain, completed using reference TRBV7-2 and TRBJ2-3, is GAGVSQSPSNKVTEKGKDVELRCDPISGHTALYWYRQSLGQGLEFLIYFQGNSAPDKSGLPSDRFSAERTGGSVSTLTIQRTQQEDSAVYLCASSLDSGGRGTDTQYFGPGTRLTVL.

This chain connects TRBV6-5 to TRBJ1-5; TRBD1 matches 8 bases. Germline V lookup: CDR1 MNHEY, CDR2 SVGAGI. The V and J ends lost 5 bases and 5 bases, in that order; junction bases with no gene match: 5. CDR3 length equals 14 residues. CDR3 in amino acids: CASSPGQGDQPQHF. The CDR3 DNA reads TGTGCCAGCAGTCCAGGACAGGGCGATCAGCCCCAGCATTTT.

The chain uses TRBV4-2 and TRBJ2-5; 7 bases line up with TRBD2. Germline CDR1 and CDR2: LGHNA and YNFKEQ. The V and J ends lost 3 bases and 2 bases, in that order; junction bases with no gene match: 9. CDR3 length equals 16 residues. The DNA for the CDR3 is TGTGCCAGCAGCCAGTTAAAAGCGGGGAGACAAGAGACCCAGTACTTC. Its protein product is CASSQLKAGRQETQYF.

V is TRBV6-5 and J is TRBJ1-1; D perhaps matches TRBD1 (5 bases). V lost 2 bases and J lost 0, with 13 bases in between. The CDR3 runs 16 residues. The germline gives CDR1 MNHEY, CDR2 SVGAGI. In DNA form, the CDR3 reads TGTGCCAGCAGTTACGGGCAGGGTTCCATGAACACTGAAGCTTTCTTT. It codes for CASSYGQGSMNTEAFF.

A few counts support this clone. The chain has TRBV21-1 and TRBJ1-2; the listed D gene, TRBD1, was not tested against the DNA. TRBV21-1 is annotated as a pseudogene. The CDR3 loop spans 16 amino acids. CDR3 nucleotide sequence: TGTGCCAGCAGCAGTATAGACAGGGTAGGGAACTATGGCTACACCTTC. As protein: CASSSIDRVGNYGYTF.

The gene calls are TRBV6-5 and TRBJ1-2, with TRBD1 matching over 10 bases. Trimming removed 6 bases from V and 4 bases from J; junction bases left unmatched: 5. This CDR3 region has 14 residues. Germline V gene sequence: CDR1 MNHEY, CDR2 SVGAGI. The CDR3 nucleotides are TGTGCCAGCAGAACGGGACAGGGGAGCTATGGCTACACCTTC. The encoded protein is CASRTGQGSYGYTF.

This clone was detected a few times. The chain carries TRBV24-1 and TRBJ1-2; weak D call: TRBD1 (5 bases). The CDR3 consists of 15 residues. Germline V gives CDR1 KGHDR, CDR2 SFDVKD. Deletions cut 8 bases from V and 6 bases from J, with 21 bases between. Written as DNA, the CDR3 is TGTGCCACCAAGGGCGTCGGGTCGGGGGGGGATGGCTACACCTTC. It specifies CATKGVGSGGDGYTF.